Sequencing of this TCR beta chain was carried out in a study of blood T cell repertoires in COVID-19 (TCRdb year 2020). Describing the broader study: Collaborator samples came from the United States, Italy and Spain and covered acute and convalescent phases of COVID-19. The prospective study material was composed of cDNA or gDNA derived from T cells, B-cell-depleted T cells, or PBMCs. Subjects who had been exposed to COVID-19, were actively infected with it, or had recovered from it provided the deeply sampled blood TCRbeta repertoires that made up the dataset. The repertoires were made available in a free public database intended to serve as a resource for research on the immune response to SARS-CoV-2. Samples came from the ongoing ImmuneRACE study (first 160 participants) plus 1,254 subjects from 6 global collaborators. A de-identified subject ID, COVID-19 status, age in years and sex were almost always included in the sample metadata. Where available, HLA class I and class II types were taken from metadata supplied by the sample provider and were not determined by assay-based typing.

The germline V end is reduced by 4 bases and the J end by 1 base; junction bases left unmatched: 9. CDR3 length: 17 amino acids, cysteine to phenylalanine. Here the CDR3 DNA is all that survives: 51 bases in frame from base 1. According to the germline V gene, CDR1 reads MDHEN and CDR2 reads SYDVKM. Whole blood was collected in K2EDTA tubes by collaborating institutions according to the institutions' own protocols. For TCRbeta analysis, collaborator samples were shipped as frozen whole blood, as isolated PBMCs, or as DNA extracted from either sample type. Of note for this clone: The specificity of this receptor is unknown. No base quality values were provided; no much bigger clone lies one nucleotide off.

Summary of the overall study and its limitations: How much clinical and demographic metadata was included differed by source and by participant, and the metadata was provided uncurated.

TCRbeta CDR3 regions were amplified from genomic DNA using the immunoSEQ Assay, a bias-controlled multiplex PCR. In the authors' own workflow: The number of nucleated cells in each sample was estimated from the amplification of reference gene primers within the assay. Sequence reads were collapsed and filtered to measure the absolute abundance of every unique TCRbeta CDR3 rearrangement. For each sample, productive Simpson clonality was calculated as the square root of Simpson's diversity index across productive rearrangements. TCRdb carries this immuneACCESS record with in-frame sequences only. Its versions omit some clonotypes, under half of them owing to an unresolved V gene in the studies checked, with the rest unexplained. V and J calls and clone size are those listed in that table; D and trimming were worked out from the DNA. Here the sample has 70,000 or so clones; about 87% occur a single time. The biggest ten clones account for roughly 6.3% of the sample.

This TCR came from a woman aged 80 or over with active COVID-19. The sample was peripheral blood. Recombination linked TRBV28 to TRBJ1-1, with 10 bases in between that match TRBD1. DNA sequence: TGTGCCAGCAGTTCGGACCGACAGGGGGCACCGAACACTGAAGCTTTCTTT. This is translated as CASSSDRQGAPNTEAFF.